The 17 T cell receptor beta chains below come from one sample, sequenced in a study of blood T cell repertoires in COVID-19. Assay used: immunoSEQ multiplex PCR; TCRdb lists only in-frame clones, some missing. The data contain about 40,000 clones, roughly 80% of them singletons. The sample was peripheral blood. Source of these receptors: a woman in her sixties or seventies with acute or convalescent COVID-19.

In this sample, this clone turned up a few times. J is TRBJ2-3 and V is TRBV7-9, with D perhaps matching TRBD1 (5 bases). CDR1 is SEHNR, CDR2 FQNEAQ, per germline (reference sequence). This CDR3 spans 12 amino acids. Trimming shortened V by 3 bases and J by 7 bases, and 8 bases separated the two germline ends. This chain's CDR3 is CASSFQGYTQYF. Written as DNA, the CDR3 is TGTGCCAGCAGCTTTCAGGGATATACGCAGTATTTT.

The rearrangement uses TRBV5-4 and TRBJ1-1; D is unclear. Germline V gene data show CDR1 as SGHNT and CDR2 as YYREEE (reference sequence). This CDR3 is 13 amino acids long. V lost 5 bases to trimming and J lost 3 bases, with 11 bases between them. The CDR3, as DNA: TGTGCCAGCAGATTATCGAGGGACACTGAAGCTTTCTTT. It translates to CASRLSRDTEAFF.

CDR3 DNA: TGTGCCAGCAGCTTAGTGATACTCCGGGACAGGGGGCCGCGCACTGAAGCTTTCTTT. It translates to CASSLVILRDRGPRTEAFF. The V call is TRBV11-3, the J call TRBJ1-1; 12 bases align to TRBD1. Germline CDR1 SGHNT, CDR2 YENEEA. The V and J ends lost 1 base and 4 bases, in that order; junction bases with no gene match: 13. The CDR3 extends over 19 amino acids.

J is TRBJ1-6 and V is TRBV30; possibly TRBD1 for D (6 bases). The CDR3 sequence is 13 residues long. Germline V lookup: CDR1 GTSNPN, CDR2 SVGIG (reference sequence). V lost 4 bases and J 6 bases, leaving 10 bases between the germline ends. The CDR3 region is CAWTGHFNSPLHF. CDR3 in DNA: TGTGCCTGGACGGGACACTTTAATTCACCCCTCCACTTT.

This clone has a handful of counts. The rearrangement joins TRBV27 to TRBJ1-3; 7 bases fit TRBD1. Trimming cost V 4 bases and J 5 bases; bases outside gene matches: 11. The germline CDR1 and CDR2 sequences are MNHEY and SMNVEV (reference sequence). This CDR3 is 16 amino acids long. The CDR3 loop is CASSSPTGLGRNTIYF. The CDR3 DNA is TGTGCCAGCAGTTCGCCGACAGGGCTCGGGAGAAACACCATATATTTT.

The V gene is TRBV11-1, the J gene TRBJ2-7; 12 bases map to TRBD1. The length of the CDR3 is 14 residues. Looked up from germline, CDR1 is SGHAT and CDR2 is FQDESV (reference sequence). The trim removed 8 bases at V and 5 bases at J, leaving 7 bases unmatched. The CDR3 reads CASQRDRGPHEQYF. CDR3 coding DNA: TGTGCCAGCCAAAGGGACAGGGGGCCACACGAGCAGTACTTC. Together with reference TRBV11-1 and TRBJ2-7, the CDR3 gives the full variable domain: EAEVAQSPRYKITEKSQAVAFWCDPISGHATLYWYRQILGQGPELLVQFQDESVVDDSQLPKDRFSAERLKGVDSTLKIQPAELGDSAMYLCASQRDRGPHEQYFGPGTRLTVT.

The V gene is TRBV5-1, the J gene TRBJ1-5; D is perhaps TRBD1 (5 bases). The ends were cut back, 4 bases at V and 6 bases at J, with 14 bases in the middle. Germline CDR1 is SGHRS and CDR2 is YFSETQ. The CDR3 has 14 residues. The CDR3 region is CASSTGEGLQPQHF. CDR3 coding DNA: TGCGCCAGCAGCACGGGGGAGGGCCTTCAGCCCCAGCATTTT.

The chain couples TRBV15 to TRBJ1-2; TRBD1 matches 8 bases. This CDR3 region has 12 residues. Trimming removed 8 bases from V and 9 bases from J; junction bases left unmatched: 8. Germline V gene sequence: CDR1 LNHNV, CDR2 YYDKDF (reference sequence). The CDR3 DNA sequence: TGTGCCACCGGCGGGACAGGCTTTAGCTACACCTTC. Amino acid sequence: CATGGTGFSYTF.

The CDR3 sequence: CASSSPGQGAGAFF. CDR3 DNA: TGTGCCAGCAGTTCCCCCGGCCAGGGGGCAGGGGCTTTCTTT. The chain employs TRBV27 and TRBJ1-1; 8 nucleotides align to TRBD1. The J segment lost 11 bases and the V segment lost 4 bases, leaving 12 bases of the junction unmatched. Germline V gives CDR1 MNHEY, CDR2 SMNVEV (reference sequence). The CDR3 sequence is 14 residues long.

The V and J genes are TRBV6-2 or TRBV6-3 and TRBJ2-5; perhaps TRBD1 as D (6 bases). Germline CDR1 and CDR2: MNHEY and SVGEGT. Trimming shortened V by 4 bases and J by 2 bases, and 14 bases separated the two germline ends. This CDR3 comprises 15 residues. The CDR3 protein is CASSFLGQQQETQYF. The CDR3 DNA reads TGTGCCAGCAGTTTCTTAGGACAGCAACAAGAGACCCAGTACTTC.

J is TRBJ2-7 and V is TRBV6-5; 9 bases are a match to TRBD1. With V trimmed by 8 bases and J by 4 bases, 6 bases remained unmatched. The CDR3 runs to 13 residues. CDR1 MNHEY and CDR2 SVGAGI come from the germline V gene. The CDR3 is CASEGTGRYEQYF. CDR3 coding DNA: TGTGCCAGCGAAGGGACAGGGAGGTACGAGCAGTACTTC.

The chain is built from TRBV7-6 and TRBJ2-5, with D maybe TRBD2 (5 bases). The CDR3 sequence is 15 residues long. V lost 0 bases and J 5 bases, leaving 13 bases between the germline ends. Germline CDR1 reads SGHVS; CDR2 reads FNYEAQ. DNA of the CDR3: TGTGCCAGCAGCTTAGCGCGGGCACTCGTGGAGACCCAGTACTTC. Translation: CASSLARALVETQYF.

The rearrangement links TRBV5-1 to TRBJ1-1; 8 bases are shared with TRBD1. J was trimmed by 5 bases and V by 3 bases; bases with no gene match: 15. Per the germline V gene, CDR1 is SGHRS and CDR2 is YFSETQ. The CDR3 is made up of 17 amino acids. The CDR3 region is CASSSRSPGTGLTEAFF. CDR3 in DNA: TGCGCCAGCAGCTCCCGATCACCCGGGACAGGATTAACTGAAGCTTTCTTT.

The V gene is TRBV6-1, the J gene TRBJ1-3; D gene uncertain. CDR1 and CDR2 from the germline V gene are MNHNS and SASEGT. This CDR3 region has 15 residues. Trimming removed 3 bases from V and 5 bases from J, with 14 bases in between. Here the CDR3 DNA reads TGTGCCAGCAGTGACCCCCCCTCCCGTCGAAACACCATATATTTT. Protein sequence: CASSDPPSRRNTIYF.

The chain uses TRBV30 and TRBJ2-7; maybe TRBD1 (6 bases). Germline lookup yields CDR1 GTSNPN and CDR2 SVGIG (reference sequence). This CDR3 region has 13 residues. CDR3 region: CAFSRDNTYEQYF. The CDR3 DNA reads TGTGCTTTTTCTCGGGACAATACCTACGAGCAGTACTTC.

The CDR3 region is CASSSAGTGAETQYF. In DNA, the CDR3 is TGTGCCAGCAGTTCCGCCGGGACAGGGGCAGAGACCCAGTACTTC. V usage is TRBV11-3 and J usage is TRBJ2-5; 10 nucleotides line up with TRBD1. CDR1 and CDR2 (germline): SGHNT, YENEEA. J was trimmed by 4 bases and V by 6 bases; bases with no gene match: 8. This CDR3 spans 15 amino acids. Using reference TRBV11-3 and TRBJ2-5 for the parts outside the CDR3, the full variable domain is EAGVVQSPRYKIIEKKQPVAFWCNPISGHNTLYWYLQNLGQGPELLIRYENEEAVDDSQLPKDRFSAERLKGVDSTLKIQPAELGDSAVYLCASSSAGTGAETQYFGPGTRLLVL.

CDR3 amino acids: CASSYSVQDRGYTYNSPLHF. The DNA for the CDR3 is TGTGCCAGCAGTTACTCGGTTCAGGACAGGGGTTACACCTATAATTCACCCCTCCACTTT. This chain joins TRBV6-2 or TRBV6-3 and TRBJ1-6, with 9 bases lining up with TRBD1. Germline V CDR1 and CDR2: MNHEY, SVGEGT. This CDR3 is 20 amino acids long. Unmatched junction bases numbered 11, after V lost 0 bases and J lost 2 bases.